Listed here are 32 T cell receptor beta chains from one sample, sequenced in a study of beta chain features in type 1 diabetes. Whole-study results and caveats: TCRB CDR3s from Type 1 diabetes patients were moderately but significantly shorter in all four CD4+ subsets.

Every isolated RNA sample was fully reverse transcribed, so sequencing captured expressed TCRB transcripts. Repertoires were generated with immunoSEQ multiplex PCR, while TCRdb's copy carries only in-frame clones and drops some. The sample yields 600,000 to 750,000 clones, roughly 12% seen once. For these receptors, no antigen is known. The sequenced sample was naive CD4+ T cells from blood. All receptors derive from a man aged 25 to 40 with type 1 diabetes.

The chain links TRBV2 to TRBJ1-6; no clear D. This CDR3 region has 15 residues. Per the germline V gene, CDR1 is SNHLY and CDR2 is FYNNEI. Trimming removed 5 bases at V and 5 bases at J, with 13 bases between. CDR3 nucleotide sequence: TGTGCCAGCAGTCTTTCCGGGATCGATAATTCACCCCTCCACTTT. Protein: CASSLSGIDNSPLHF. Supplemented by reference TRBV2 and TRBJ1-6, the full variable domain reads EPEVTQTPSHQVTQMGQEVILRCVPISNHLYFYWYRQILGQKVEFLVSFYNNEISEKSEIFDDQFSVERPDGSNFTLKIRSTKLEDSAMYFCASSLSGIDNSPLHFGNGTRLTVT.

This clone was picked up a small number of times. The chain is built from TRBV4-1 and TRBJ2-5; tentatively, D is TRBD1 (6 bases). Germline loops: CDR1 MGHRA, CDR2 YSYEKL. The CDR3 totals 15 residues. The V end lost 3 bases, the J end lost 3 bases, and 14 bases lay between the germline ends. The CDR3 is CASSQAPGQEETQYF. CDR3 nucleotide sequence: TGCGCCAGCAGCCAGGCTCCGGGACAAGAAGAGACCCAGTACTTC.

This clone was seen a handful of times. This sequence joins TRBV7-9 and TRBJ2-5, with D perhaps being TRBD1 or TRBD2 (5 bases each). CDR1 and CDR2 (germline): SEHNR, FQNEAQ (reference sequence). V was cut by 1 base and J by 4 bases, with 16 bases left in between. CDR3 length: 16 residues. The CDR3 sequence: CASSLVSDGGRETQYF. The CDR3 DNA sequence: TGTGCCAGCAGCTTAGTTAGCGATGGGGGTCGAGAGACCCAGTACTTC. The full variable domain, rest sourced from reference TRBV7-9 and TRBJ2-5, is DTGVSQNPRHKITKRGQNVTFRCDPISEHNRLYWYRQTLGQGPEFLTYFQNEAQLEKSRLLSDRFSAERPKGSFSTLEIQRTEQGDSAMYLCASSLVSDGGRETQYFGPGTRLLVL.

The rearrangement joins TRBV7-3 to TRBJ2-5; 8 bases map to TRBD2. The V and J ends lost 1 base and 9 bases, in that order; junction bases with no gene match: 7. Germline V gene lookup returns CDR1 SGHTA and CDR2 FQGTGA. The CDR3 is made up of 14 amino acids. The CDR3 spells CASSLKAGAGAQYF. The CDR3 region has the DNA TGTGCCAGCAGCTTAAAAGCGGGGGCAGGGGCCCAGTACTTC.

V is TRBV7-2 and J is TRBJ2-1; D unclear. The V gene lost 4 bases and the J gene lost 8 bases, with 6 bases spanning the gap. CDR3 length: 11 amino acids. Germline assignment: CDR1 SGHTA and CDR2 FQGNSA. The CDR3, as DNA: TGTGCCAGCAGCTCTTTCGATGAGCAGTTCTTC. Translated, it gives CASSSFDEQFF.

This clone was picked up a small number of times. The rearrangement uses TRBV25-1 and TRBJ2-2; TRBD1 agrees at 7 bases. Per the germline V gene, CDR1 is MGHDK and CDR2 is SYGVNS. The CDR3 spans 15 residues. Unmatched junction bases numbered 3, after V lost 5 bases and J lost 0 bases. CDR3 region: CASSTGTANTGELFF. CDR3 DNA sequence: TGTGCCAGCAGTACCGGGACAGCGAACACCGGGGAGCTGTTTTTT.

This clone was seen more than once but under ten times. This rearrangement joins TRBV10-2 to TRBJ2-1, with 8 bases identical to TRBD2. CDR1 is WSHSY and CDR2 is SAAADI in the germline V gene. This CDR3 comprises 15 residues. The V and J ends lost 4 bases and 6 bases, in that order; junction bases with no gene match: 8. The CDR3 here is CASSAKLAASNEQFF. The DNA of the CDR3 is TGCGCCAGCAGTGCTAAACTAGCGGCCTCCAATGAGCAGTTCTTC.

The chain joins TRBV5-1 to TRBJ1-6; no clear D. CDR1 and CDR2 (germline): SGHRS, YFSETQ. V was clipped by 0 bases and J by 10 bases, with 14 bases between them. The length of the CDR3 is 15 residues. The CDR3: CASSLEQAPRSPLHF. The CDR3, as DNA: TGCGCCAGCAGCTTGGAGCAGGCACCCAGGTCACCCCTCCACTTT.

The chain couples TRBV10-3 to TRBJ2-7; D is perhaps TRBD1 (5 bases). Germline assignment: CDR1 ENHRY and CDR2 SYGVKD. The CDR3 has 12 amino acids. The germline V and J ends were trimmed by 3 bases and 9 bases, with 12 bases remaining between them. The CDR3 spells CAISEQAHGQYF. In DNA, the CDR3 is TGTGCCATCAGTGAACAGGCTCATGGGCAGTACTTC.

This clone turned up a few times. This chain connects TRBV19 to TRBJ2-6; D gene unclear. From germline, CDR1 is LNHDA and CDR2 SQIVND (reference sequence). Trimming removed 7 bases from V and 0 bases from J, with 10 bases in between. The CDR3 spans 15 residues. CDR3 sequence: CASNSRSSGANVLTF. In DNA form, the CDR3 reads TGTGCCAGTAATTCCAGGAGCTCTGGGGCCAACGTCCTGACTTTC.

Comments on this clone: This sample includes further DNA sequences coding for the same CDR3. The J gene is TRBJ2-5, the V gene TRBV7-2, with 9 bases identical to TRBD2. The CDR3 runs to 14 residues. The trim removed 1 base at V and 4 bases at J, leaving 1 base unmatched. The germline gives CDR1 SGHTA, CDR2 FQGNSA. CDR3 nucleotide sequence: TGTGCCAGCAGCTTAGGTAGCGGGGGAGAGACCCAGTACTTC. Its protein product is CASSLGSGGETQYF.

The chain has TRBV9 and TRBJ2-5, with TRBD2 identical over 13 bases. The V and J ends lost 3 bases and 1 base, in that order; junction bases with no gene match: 6. The germline V gene has CDR1 SGDLS and CDR2 YYNGEE. The CDR3 has 17 residues. CDR3 in amino acids: CASSGTSGGPSQETQYF. DNA of the CDR3: TGTGCCAGCAGCGGGACTAGCGGGGGCCCATCCCAAGAGACCCAGTACTTC. The variable domain in full, with the rest retrieved from reference TRBV9 and TRBJ2-5, is DSGVTQTPKHLITATGQRVTLRCSPRSGDLSVYWYQQSLDQGLQFLIQYYNGEERAKGNILERFSAQQFPDLHSELNLSSLELGDSALYFCASSGTSGGPSQETQYFGPGTRLLVL.

The genes are TRBV20-1 and TRBJ2-7, with D perhaps TRBD1 or TRBD2 (5 bases each). V lost 6 bases and J 2 bases, leaving 8 bases between the germline ends. The germline gives CDR1 DFQATT, CDR2 SNEGSKA (reference sequence). The CDR3 loop spans 11 amino acids. The CDR3 coding sequence is TGCAGTGCACCGGGGCCCTACGAGCAGTACTTC. It yields the protein CSAPGPYEQYF.

The genes are TRBV11-3 and TRBJ2-1; D unresolved. V was pared by 3 bases and J by 9 bases, with 18 bases between. The CDR3 totals 15 residues. Germline CDR1 SGHNT, CDR2 YENEEA. This chain's CDR3 is CASSLGVGTPGEQFF. The CDR3 DNA reads TGTGCCAGCAGCTTGGGTGTCGGCACGCCCGGTGAGCAGTTCTTC.

This clone appeared a few times. The rearrangement joins TRBV11-3 to TRBJ2-6; D gene unclear. The CDR3 runs 16 residues. V was pared by 4 bases and J by 0 bases, with 10 bases between. Germline CDR1 and CDR2: SGHNT and YENEEA. CDR3 nucleotides: TGTGCCAGCAGCTCTGGGCGCTACTCTGGGGCCAACGTCCTGACTTTC. Protein product: CASSSGRYSGANVLTF.

This clone turned up a few times. The chain is built from TRBV5-6 and TRBJ2-1, with D tentatively TRBD2 (6 bases). Germline CDR1 and CDR2: SGHDT and YYEEEE. V lost 4 bases and J lost 1, with 15 bases in between. The CDR3 covers 16 residues. The CDR3 loop is CASSLATRLSYNEQFF. Here the CDR3 DNA reads TGTGCCAGCAGCCTAGCGACTAGATTGTCCTACAATGAGCAGTTCTTC.

The table lists this clone with a few counts. The chain employs TRBV5-4 and TRBJ2-2; D gene uncertain. Germline lookup yields CDR1 SGHNT and CDR2 YYREEE (reference sequence). V was pared by 0 bases and J by 3 bases, with 9 bases between. CDR3 length: 15 residues. The CDR3 bases are TGTGCCAGCAGCTTGGAGACAAGCCACACCGGGGAGCTGTTTTTT. As protein: CASSLETSHTGELFF.

The sample holds a few counts of this clone. The chain uses TRBV28 and TRBJ1-5; no reliable D call. The CDR3 has 13 amino acids. Germline V lookup: CDR1 MDHEN, CDR2 SYDVKM. V dropped 6 bases and J dropped 3 bases, with 9 bases sitting between them. Here the CDR3 reads CASRGGYNQPQHF. In DNA form, the CDR3 reads TGTGCCAGCAGAGGCGGATACAATCAGCCCCAGCATTTT. The full variable domain, completed using reference TRBV28 and TRBJ1-5, is DVKVTQSSRYLVKRTGEKVFLECVQDMDHENMFWYRQDPGLGLRLIYFSYDVKMKEKGDIPEGYSVSREKKERFSLILESASTNQTSMYLCASRGGYNQPQHFGDGTRLSIL.

This clone has more than one count but fewer than ten. V and J are TRBV14 and TRBJ2-3; TRBD1 agrees at 8 bases. J was trimmed by 4 bases and V by 2 bases; bases with no gene match: 14. The CDR3 runs 18 residues. Germline CDR1 SGHDN, CDR2 FVKESK. The CDR3 DNA follows: TGTGCCAGCAGCCAACGAGCCTCAGGACAGGGCAGACCAGATACGCAGTATTTT. Protein product: CASSQRASGQGRPDTQYF.

The chain couples TRBV7-9 to TRBJ2-1, with D hard to call. Germline loops: CDR1 SEHNR, CDR2 FQNEAQ (reference sequence). Trimming removed 0 bases at V and 10 bases at J, with 7 bases between. The length of the CDR3 is 12 residues. This CDR3 reads CASSLARDEQFF. For the CDR3, the DNA is TGTGCCAGCAGCTTAGCGCGTGACGAGCAGTTCTTC.

This clone was seen more than once but under ten times. This CDR3 reads CASSMQGVYGYTF. The DNA for the CDR3 is TGTGCCAGTAGTATGCAGGGCGTCTATGGCTACACCTTC. The V call is TRBV19, the J call TRBJ1-2, with a weak D call TRBD1 (5 bases). CDR1 and CDR2 (germline): LNHDA, SQIVND (reference sequence). The CDR3 totals 13 residues. Deletions cut 3 bases from V and 4 bases from J, with 9 bases between.

This clone was counted only a few times. The chain carries TRBV7-9 and TRBJ2-5; D might be TRBD1 (7 bases). The CDR3 loop spans 15 amino acids. The germline V gene has CDR1 SEHNR and CDR2 FQNEAQ (reference sequence). V lost 1 base and J 5 bases, leaving 14 bases between the germline ends. The CDR3, as DNA: TGTGCCAGCAGCTTAGGATCGACAGGGAGGGAGACCCAGTACTTC. Encoded protein: CASSLGSTGRETQYF.

J is TRBJ2-7 and V is TRBV28; TRBD1 matches at 11 bases. V shed 6 bases and J 3 bases; nucleotides not matched to a gene: 7. From germline, CDR1 is MDHEN and CDR2 SYDVKM. The CDR3 extends over 15 amino acids. Here the CDR3 DNA reads TGTGCCAGCAGACGTACCGGGACAGGGGGCTACGAGCAGTACTTC. It codes for CASRRTGTGGYEQYF.

The chain couples TRBV4-2 to TRBJ1-6; TRBD1 might be the D (5 bases). The CDR3 loop spans 16 amino acids. From germline, CDR1 is LGHNA and CDR2 YNFKEQ. The germline V and J ends were trimmed by 1 base and 11 bases, with 18 bases remaining between them. CDR3 bases: TGTGCCAGCAGCCAAGGCCTGGGCGGGGGTAACGCACCCCTCCACTTT. This encodes CASSQGLGGGNAPLHF.

The J gene is TRBJ1-5, the V gene TRBV7-9, with D uncertain. Germline V lookup: CDR1 SEHNR, CDR2 FQNEAQ (reference sequence). The CDR3 is made up of 13 amino acids. Trimming stripped 5 bases from V and 3 bases from J, with 8 bases between. CDR3 bases: TGTGCCAGCAGCCCACAACCCAATCAGCCCCAGCATTTT. It codes for CASSPQPNQPQHF.

The chain is built from TRBV7-9 and TRBJ2-5, with D uncertain. CDR3 length equals 12 residues. Germline CDR1 reads SEHNR; CDR2 reads FQNEAQ (reference sequence). V was clipped by 5 bases and J by 0 bases, with 4 bases between them. This CDR3 is CASSGHQETQYF. DNA of the CDR3: TGTGCCAGCAGCGGCCACCAAGAGACCCAGTACTTC. Filled out from reference TRBV7-9 and TRBJ2-5, the complete variable domain reads DTGVSQNPRHKITKRGQNVTFRCDPISEHNRLYWYRQTLGQGPEFLTYFQNEAQLEKSRLLSDRFSAERPKGSFSTLEIQRTEQGDSAMYLCASSGHQETQYFGPGTRLLVL.

This clone was observed a handful of times. The CDR3, as DNA: TGCGCCAGCCGGACCATTGGACAGGGAGGAGAGACCCAGTACTTC. The encoded protein is CASRTIGQGGETQYF. This chain connects TRBV5-1 to TRBJ2-5; TRBD1 agrees at 8 bases. This CDR3 is built from 15 residues. The trim removed 7 bases at V and 4 bases at J, leaving 12 bases unmatched. The germline CDR1 and CDR2 sequences are SGHRS and YFSETQ.

The J gene is TRBJ2-5, the V gene TRBV14; D not resolved. V dropped 0 bases and J dropped 3 bases, with 8 bases sitting between them. This CDR3 comprises 14 residues. From germline, CDR1 is SGHDN and CDR2 FVKESK. The CDR3 reads CASSQDTIEETQYF. The CDR3 bases are TGTGCCAGCAGCCAAGATACCATTGAAGAGACCCAGTACTTC.

There are a few counts of this clone. The chain carries TRBV4-3 and TRBJ2-1; D is ambiguous. V was shortened by 0 bases and J by 7 bases, with 13 bases between the two germline ends. This CDR3 comprises 15 residues. Germline V gene lookup returns CDR1 LGHNA and CDR2 YSLEER. CDR3 sequence: CASSQDWQVNNEQFF. CDR3 nucleotide sequence: TGCGCCAGCAGCCAAGATTGGCAGGTGAATAATGAGCAGTTCTTC.

This clone was picked up one time. J is TRBJ1-5 and V is TRBV2, with D possibly TRBD1 on 6 matching bases. Germline CDR1 reads SNHLY; CDR2 reads FYNNEI. The CDR3 runs to 15 residues. V shed 5 bases and J shed 0 bases, with 11 bases lying between them. CDR3 residues: CASSSGTISNQPQHF. In DNA form, the CDR3 reads TGTGCCAGCAGTTCCGGGACAATTAGCAATCAGCCCCAGCATTTT. Full variable domain (remainder filled in from reference TRBV2 and TRBJ1-5): EPEVTQTPSHQVTQMGQEVILRCVPISNHLYFYWYRQILGQKVEFLVSFYNNEISEKSEIFDDQFSVERPDGSNFTLKIRSTKLEDSAMYFCASSSGTISNQPQHFGDGTRLSIL.

There are a few counts of this clone. J is TRBJ2-3 and V is TRBV9; 9 bases map to TRBD1. The CDR3 loop spans 16 amino acids. CDR1 and CDR2 from the germline V gene are SGDLS and YYNGEE. V dropped 1 base and J dropped 2; count of bases not matched to a gene: 5. The CDR3 spells CASSVIGQGNTDTQYF. Here the CDR3 DNA reads TGTGCCAGCAGCGTAATTGGACAGGGGAACACAGATACGCAGTATTTT.

This clone was found a few times. This rearrangement joins TRBV29-1 to TRBJ1-2; unclear D gene. CDR3 length: 12 residues. Trimming stripped 7 bases from V and 2 bases from J, with 11 bases between. Germline values: CDR1 SQVTM, CDR2 ANQGSEA. The CDR3 DNA reads as TGCAGCGGGGGAGGTTCCAACTATGGCTACACCTTC. It specifies CSGGGSNYGYTF.